Listed here are 15 T cell receptor beta chains from one sample, sequenced in a study of T-cell reconstitution after alpha-beta-depleted transplantation in children. A library of TCRbeta sequences, prepared with unique molecular identifiers, was generated. TCRdb recomputed calls from the PCR reads with MiXCR, one row per CDR3 protein. The data show approximately 390,000 distinct CDR3 sequences, under 13% seen once. The source was PBMCs from the stem cell graft donor, collected from the stem cell graft. All receptors derive from a human donor who donated a stem cell graft to a child with acute myeloid leukemia.

This clonotype was found many times. The V and J genes are TRBV20-1 and TRBJ2-5; 9 nucleotides align to TRBD2. Trimming cost V 1 base and J 6 bases; bases outside gene matches: 3. CDR1 DFQATT and CDR2 SNEGSKA come from the germline V gene (reference sequence). CDR3 size: 13 residues. CDR3 DNA: TGCAGTGCTAGAGGGCGGGGGGGAAAGACCCAGTACTTC. It translates to CSARGRGGKTQYF.

In this sample, this clonotype turned up a few times. The genes are TRBV7-9 and TRBJ2-7; a possible D gene is TRBD2 (6 bases). The germline V gene encodes CDR1 SEHNR and CDR2 FQNEAQ (reference sequence). The CDR3 has 17 residues. The ends were cut back, 5 bases at V and 2 bases at J, with 22 bases in the middle. CDR3 sequence (DNA): TGTGCCAGCAGCCCCGTCACAGGCGGGGTCCTTCCCTACGAGCAGTACGTC. Its translation: CASSPVTGGVLPYEQYV.

This clonotype was seen ten or more times. V gene TRBV7-8 combines with J gene TRBJ2-1; TRBD2 might be the D (6 bases). From germline, CDR1 is SGHVS and CDR2 FQNEAQ. Trimming removed 1 base at V and 4 bases at J, with 14 bases between. The CDR3 is made up of 16 amino acids. The DNA for the CDR3 is TGTGCCAGCAGCTTAGAAGTCGGAGGGCCATACAATGAGCAGTTCTTC. It yields the protein CASSLEVGGPYNEQFF.

The rearrangement joins TRBV3-1 to TRBJ2-1; perhaps TRBD2 as D (5 bases). This CDR3 is built from 15 residues. V shed 5 bases and J shed 6 bases, with 17 bases lying between them. Germline V gene lookup returns CDR1 LGHDT and CDR2 YNNKEL (reference sequence). CDR3 in DNA: TGTGCCAGCAGCAACATCGCGGAGCGGCTCAATGAGCAGTTCTTC. This encodes CASSNIAERLNEQFF.

The chain joins TRBV10-3 to TRBJ2-7; 7 bases align to TRBD1. The CDR3 has 15 residues. V shed 0 bases and J 6 bases; nucleotides not matched to a gene: 8. The germline V gene encodes CDR1 ENHRY and CDR2 SYGVKD. This chain's CDR3 is CAISESGQERTEQYF. The CDR3 nucleotides are TGTGCCATCAGTGAGTCTGGACAGGAAAGGACCGAGCAGTACTTC.

This clonotype was seen a handful of times. The rearrangement uses TRBV6-5 and TRBJ2-3, with D maybe TRBD1 (6 bases). V was clipped by 0 bases and J by 6 bases, with 19 bases between them. Germline CDR1 is MNHEY and CDR2 is SVGAGI. CDR3 length equals 17 residues. The CDR3 spells CASSYSMGAPRPDTQYF. The CDR3 nucleotides are TGTGCCAGCAGTTACTCGATGGGGGCTCCCCGCCCGGATACGCAGTATTTT.

The CDR3 sequence is CASSQWGNEQFF. Here the CDR3 DNA reads TGTGCCAGCAGCCAATGGGGGAATGAGCAGTTCTTC. The chain links TRBV14 to TRBJ2-1; D may match TRBD1 or TRBD2 (5 bases each). CDR1 is SGHDN and CDR2 is FVKESK in the germline V gene. This CDR3 is built from 12 residues. V dropped 2 bases and J dropped 7 bases, with 6 bases sitting between them.

The chain couples TRBV6-5 to TRBJ2-5; no definite D call. The CDR3 covers 15 residues. Germline lookup yields CDR1 MNHEY and CDR2 SVGAGI. V shed 4 bases and J shed 5 bases, with 17 bases lying between them. CDR3 in DNA: TGTGCCAGCAGTTCTGCGGCCCGGTGGCGGGAGACCCAGTACTTC. It translates to CASSSAARWRETQYF.

This clonotype was detected only a few times. The chain links TRBV11-1 to TRBJ2-2; possibly TRBD1 for D (6 bases). The V gene lost 8 bases and the J gene lost 2 bases, with 21 bases spanning the gap. This CDR3 comprises 17 residues. From germline, CDR1 is SGHAT and CDR2 FQDESV (reference sequence). CDR3 amino acids: CASSTPPGTTNTGELFF. The CDR3 coding sequence is TGTGCCAGCTCTACTCCGCCCGGGACAACAAACACCGGGGAGCTGTTTTTT.

V is TRBV2 and J is TRBJ1-3, with D possibly being TRBD1 (6 bases). The CDR3 is 16 residues long. V gave up 1 base and J gave up 2 bases, with 12 bases separating them. Per the germline V gene, CDR1 is SNHLY and CDR2 is FYNNEI. CDR3 sequence: CASSEGRGLAGNTIYF. CDR3 in DNA: TGTGCCAGCAGTGAAGGCAGGGGTCTGGCTGGAAACACCATATATTTT. Full variable domain (outside the CDR3, taken from reference TRBV2 and TRBJ1-3): EPEVTQTPSHQVTQMGQEVILRCVPISNHLYFYWYRQILGQKVEFLVSFYNNEISEKSEIFDDQFSVERPDGSNFTLKIRSTKLEDSAMYFCASSEGRGLAGNTIYFGEGSWLTVV.

J is TRBJ1-1 and V is TRBV15, with unresolved D. Germline lookup yields CDR1 LNHNV and CDR2 YYDKDF (reference sequence). V shed 3 bases and J shed 0 bases, with 11 bases lying between them. The CDR3 loop spans 15 amino acids. DNA of the CDR3: TGTGCCACCAGCAGGGGAGGACTCGTGAACACTGAAGCTTTCTTT. The encoded protein is CATSRGGLVNTEAFF.

This clonotype was found a few times. The rearrangement joins TRBV6-5 to TRBJ1-1, with D perhaps TRBD1 (6 bases). Germline-derived CDR1 and CDR2 are MNHEY and SVGAGI. The CDR3 sequence is 16 residues long. Trimming took off 1 base at V and 1 base at J, with 13 bases between the two ends. CDR3 sequence reads: CASSYWFTGRNTEAFF. As DNA, the CDR3 is TGTGCCAGCAGTTACTGGTTTACAGGGCGGAACACTGAAGCTTTCTTT.

This clonotype has a handful of counts. Sequence at one end of the junction differs from germline and may be a read error. The V and J genes are TRBV7-2 and TRBJ2-5, with 9 positions matching TRBD2. The CDR3 spans 14 residues. Per the germline V gene, CDR1 is SGHTA and CDR2 is FQGNSA. The CDR3 loop is CASSLRGGAESQYF. The CDR3 DNA reads as TGTGCCAGCAGCTTACGCGGGGGGGCGGAGAGCCAGTACTTC.

The chain recombines TRBV19 with TRBJ1-1; maybe TRBD1 (5 bases). Germline V lookup: CDR1 LNHDA, CDR2 SQIVND (reference sequence). This CDR3 contains 13 residues. V was shortened by 5 bases and J by 0 bases, with 7 bases between the two germline ends. The CDR3 sequence is CASSARVNTEAFF. The CDR3 DNA follows: TGTGCCAGTAGTGCCAGGGTGAACACTGAAGCTTTCTTT.

Regarding this clonotype: Being one base from a much bigger clone, this may be a read error. The chain recombines TRBV7-9 with TRBJ2-1; a weak D match, TRBD2 (5 bases). The CDR3 loop spans 12 amino acids. Per the germline V gene, CDR1 is SEHNR and CDR2 is FQNEAQ (reference sequence). The CDR3 DNA is TGTGCCAGCAGCCCCGGGAACAATGAGCATTTCTTC. Translated: CASSPGNNEHFF.